The rows below give T cell receptor beta chains drawn from one sample of a study of response to subunit inactivated influenza vaccine. TCRdb re-analysed the RT-PCR reads in MiXCR, keeping a single row per CDR3 protein. This sample has roughly 550,000 distinct CDR3 sequences, with around a quarter found just once. A further study also used this sample, focusing on T cells expressing NK-cell markers.

The source was CD4+ T cells sorted from PBMCs, collected 11 to 12 days after vaccination. The receptors here all came from a man aged 50 or older who received an inactivated influenza vaccine. The conserved cysteine and the conserved F or W are not part of the CDR3 here. Where a row states a size, it is once, few, many or the class of an expanded clone; other rows omit it.

>TRBV5-1|many|TRBJ2-7
ASQPGGNYEQY
>TRBV12-3/TRBV12-4|few|TRBJ1-3
ASTASSPSGNTIY
>TRBV6-1|many|TRBJ1-5
AGSLEGNQPQH
>TRBV12-3/TRBV12-4|NA|TRBJ2-5
ASRPGQVVETQY
>TRBV9|few|TRBJ2-1
ASSSGLAGPQF
>TRBV6-1|NA|TRBJ2-1
ASRGTGGHEQF
>TRBV2|NA|TRBJ1-5
ASSDEINQPQH
>TRBV27|NA|TRBJ2-4
ASSLGGKNIQY
>TRBV11-1|NA|TRBJ2-7
ASSDTGLYEQY
>TRBV28|few|TRBJ1-2
ASGGGGDNYGYT
>TRBV6-2/TRBV6-3|few|TRBJ1-5
ASSNQKTVYSNQPQH
>TRBV20-1|NA|TRBJ2-7
SASPRDPTYEQY
>TRBV7-2|once|TRBJ2-7
ASSTGQGFSEQY
>TRBV29-1|NA|TRBJ1-4
SARDHNGEKLF
>TRBV2|few|TRBJ2-7
ASSIGGAGEQY
>TRBV5-1|few|TRBJ1-1
ASSLAGVLLNTEAF